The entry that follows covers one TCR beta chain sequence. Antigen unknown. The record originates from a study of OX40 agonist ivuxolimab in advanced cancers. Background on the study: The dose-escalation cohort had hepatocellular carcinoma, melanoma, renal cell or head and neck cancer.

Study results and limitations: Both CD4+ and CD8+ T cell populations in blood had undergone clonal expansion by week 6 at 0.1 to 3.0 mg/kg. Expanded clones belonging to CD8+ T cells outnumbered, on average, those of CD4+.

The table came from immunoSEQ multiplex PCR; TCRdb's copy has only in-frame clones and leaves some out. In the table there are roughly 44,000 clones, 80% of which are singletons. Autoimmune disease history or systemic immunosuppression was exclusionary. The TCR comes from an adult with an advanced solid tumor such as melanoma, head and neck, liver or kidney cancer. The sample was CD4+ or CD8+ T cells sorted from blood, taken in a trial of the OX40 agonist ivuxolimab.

CDR3 bases: TGCGCCAGCAGCCCCAGGACAGGGAACTACGAGCAGTACTTC. It translates to CASSPRTGNYEQYF. V is TRBV5-1 and J is TRBJ2-7, with 8 bases that match TRBD1. The CDR3 runs to 14 residues. Germline V gives CDR1 SGHRS, CDR2 YFSETQ. Trimming at V came to 4 bases and at J to 3 bases, leaving 6 bases not matched to a gene.